The 20 T cell receptor beta chains below come from one sample, sequenced in a study of blood T cell repertoires in COVID-19 (dated by TCRdb to 2019 to 2021). Library preparation used the immunoSEQ multiplex PCR assay. TCRdb mirrors the immuneACCESS table, restricted to in-frame sequences. Some clones are absent from its copies; in checked studies, under half trace to an unresolved V gene, and the reason for the others is unknown. For this sample the table gives 200,000 to 250,000 clones, of which more than 75% were detected only once. Of the sample, 0.85% to 1% falls within the top ten clones. Material: peripheral blood. The receptors stem from a man aged 40-49 years with acute or convalescent COVID-19.

This clone was picked up one time. The rearrangement joins TRBV5-4 to TRBJ2-5; possible D gene TRBD2, 6 bases. Germline CDR1 and CDR2: SGHNT and YYREEE (reference sequence). This CDR3 has 14 amino acids. Deletions cut 1 base from V and 4 bases from J, with 11 bases between. This CDR3 reads CASSLYGGGETQYF. Written as DNA, the CDR3 is TGTGCCAGCAGCTTGTACGGGGGAGGAGAGACCCAGTACTTC.

V gene TRBV6-5 combines with J gene TRBJ1-1; D is uncertain. Trimming stripped 2 bases from V and 3 bases from J, with 13 bases between. Germline CDR1 is MNHEY and CDR2 is SVGAGI. The CDR3 contains 15 residues. The chain's CDR3 is CASSYTFNLDTEAFF. The CDR3 DNA reads TGTGCCAGCAGTTACACCTTCAACTTGGACACTGAAGCTTTCTTT.

This chain joins TRBV25-1 and TRBJ2-3; D perhaps matches TRBD2 (7 bases). V lost 3 bases and J 6 bases, leaving 13 bases between the germline ends. Germline lookup yields CDR1 MGHDK and CDR2 SYGVNS. CDR3 length: 14 amino acids. CDR3 coding DNA: TGTGCCAGCAGTGACCGGGGGGCGGGGGATACGCAGTATTTT. It specifies CASSDRGAGDTQYF.

This clone has more than one count but fewer than ten. The chain has TRBV2 and TRBJ1-1; D remains unclear. The V and J ends lost 7 bases and 8 bases respectively, with 17 bases between them. This CDR3 is built from 13 residues. Germline assignment: CDR1 SNHLY and CDR2 FYNNEI. CDR3 sequence: CASIYSLGSEAFF. CDR3 DNA sequence: TGTGCCAGCATATACTCTCTTGGTTCGGAAGCTTTCTTT.

CDR3 residues: CASSIVPAGGTEAFF. The CDR3 bases are TGTGCCAGTAGTATAGTCCCCGCGGGAGGCACTGAAGCTTTCTTT. This chain connects TRBV19 to TRBJ1-1; unclear D gene. Germline V lookup: CDR1 LNHDA, CDR2 SQIVND (reference sequence). The V end lost 1 base, the J end lost 4 bases, and 13 bases lay between the germline ends. This CDR3 has 15 amino acids.

The CDR3 loop reads CASSLGTGSSPLHF. The CDR3 nucleotides read TGTGCCAGCAGCCTCGGGACAGGGTCTTCACCCCTCCACTTT. This chain connects TRBV3-1 (or the pseudogene TRBV3-2) to TRBJ1-6; TRBD1 matches 9 bases. Germline CDR1 is LGHDT and CDR2 is YNNKEL (reference sequence). CDR3 length: 14 residues. The J segment lost 9 bases and the V segment lost 4 bases, leaving 4 bases of the junction unmatched.

The V gene is TRBV30, the J gene TRBJ1-2, with D possibly TRBD1 on 5 matching bases. CDR1 is GTSNPN and CDR2 is SVGIG in the germline V gene (reference sequence). There are 16 residues in the CDR3. V lost 1 base and J lost 0, with 15 bases in between. CDR3 DNA: TGTGCCTGGAGTGCACCCCGACAGTATACTAACTATGGCTACACCTTC. As protein: CAWSAPRQYTNYGYTF.

The V gene is TRBV2, the J gene TRBJ1-1, with 7 bases aligning to TRBD1. J lost 2 bases, V lost 6 bases, and 6 bases had no gene match. CDR1 is SNHLY and CDR2 is FYNNEI in the germline V gene. The CDR3 contains 14 residues. CDR3 region: CASSGQVFNTEAFF. The CDR3 nucleotides are TGTGCCAGCAGCGGACAGGTCTTCAACACTGAAGCTTTCTTT. The full variable domain, in which reference TRBV2 and TRBJ1-1 provide the parts outside the CDR3, is EPEVTQTPSHQVTQMGQEVILRCVPISNHLYFYWYRQILGQKVEFLVSFYNNEISEKSEIFDDQFSVERPDGSNFTLKIRSTKLEDSAMYFCASSGQVFNTEAFFGQGTRLTVV.

V is TRBV9 and J is TRBJ2-5, with a tentative D call TRBD2 (6 bases). The CDR3 runs to 19 residues. The germline V gene has CDR1 SGDLS and CDR2 YYNGEE. V lost 0 bases, J lost 1 base, and 22 bases lay in between. The CDR3 coding sequence is TGTGCCAGCAGCGTAGGGGGGTTGGCAGCGGGCCCGGTCCAAGAGACCCAGTACTTC. Amino acid sequence: CASSVGGLAAGPVQETQYF.

This clone was recorded once. CDR3: CASSSKTGVEQFF. The CDR3 region has the DNA TGTGCCAGCAGCTCAAAAACAGGGGTCGAGCAGTTCTTC. The chain employs TRBV11-2 and TRBJ2-1; 7 bases line up with TRBD1. The V gene's germline CDR1 is SGHAT and CDR2 FQNNGV. The CDR3 extends over 13 amino acids. V trimming: 4 bases; J trimming: 10 bases; junction bases outside the gene matches: 7.

This clone was seen only a few times. J is TRBJ1-2 and V is TRBV5-8, with unresolved D. Germline V lookup: CDR1 SGHTS, CDR2 YDEGEE. V was pared by 0 bases and J by 3 bases, with 9 bases between. The CDR3 covers 14 residues. CDR3 DNA: TGTGCCAGCAGCTTGGTCCCGAGGGACTATGGCTACACCTTC. Its translation: CASSLVPRDYGYTF.

The CDR3, as DNA: TGTGCCAGCCGTATAAAGGCAGACTTATCGTTGAACACTGAAGCTTTCTTT. Its translation is CASRIKADLSLNTEAFF. The chain couples TRBV7-8 to TRBJ1-1; D is unclear. V gave up 8 bases and J gave up 0 bases, with 22 bases separating them. CDR1 SGHVS and CDR2 FQNEAQ come from the germline V gene. This CDR3 contains 17 residues.

The CDR3 nucleotides are TGTGCCAGCAGTGAACGGAGGGACAGGGATTCACCCCTCCACTTT. It is translated as CASSERRDRDSPLHF. The chain has TRBV6-1 and TRBJ1-6, with TRBD1 identical over 9 bases. The V segment lost 2 bases and the J segment 8 bases; nucleotides outside the gene matches: 4. CDR1 is MNHNS, CDR2 SASEGT, per germline. The CDR3 consists of 15 residues.

The chain links TRBV5-1 to TRBJ1-2, with D perhaps TRBD1 (6 bases). V gave up 0 bases and J gave up 2 bases, with 11 bases separating them. Germline V gene sequence: CDR1 SGHRS, CDR2 YFSETQ. This CDR3 region has 15 residues. The CDR3 loop reads CASSLGGHLNYGYTF. In DNA form, the CDR3 reads TGCGCCAGCAGCTTGGGGGGACATCTAAACTATGGCTACACCTTC.

This rearrangement joins TRBV15 to TRBJ2-1, with a tentative D call TRBD1 (6 bases). The germline gives CDR1 LNHNV, CDR2 YYDKDF (reference sequence). The CDR3 runs to 16 residues. V lost 1 base and J 4 bases, leaving 14 bases between the germline ends. The CDR3 region has the DNA TGTGCCACCAGCAGAGCTGGATCAGGGGCTTACAATGAGCAGTTCTTC. It yields the protein CATSRAGSGAYNEQFF.

The V call is TRBV5-1, the J call TRBJ2-5; tentative D call: TRBD1 (5 bases). V was clipped by 4 bases and J by 3 bases, with 13 bases between them. The CDR3 sequence is 14 residues long. Germline values: CDR1 SGHRS, CDR2 YFSETQ. The CDR3 loop reads CASSPRDGKETQYF. The DNA for the CDR3 is TGCGCCAGCAGCCCCAGGGATGGGAAAGAGACCCAGTACTTC.

Regarding this clone: One junction end disagrees with the germline gene, perhaps due to a read error. The genes are TRBV4-3 and TRBJ1-6; 8 bases align to TRBD1. The CDR3 has 17 residues. The V gene's germline CDR1 is LGHNA and CDR2 YSLEER. CDR3 in DNA: TGCGCCAGCAGCCAGGACCCCTCCGGGACAGGCGATTCGCCCCTCCACTTT. The encoded protein is CASSQDPSGTGDSPLHF.

The V gene is TRBV2, the J gene TRBJ1-2; 8 positions agree with TRBD1. This CDR3 has 14 amino acids. CDR1 is SNHLY, CDR2 FYNNEI, per germline. The junction had 1 base not matched to a gene; V was cut back by 1 base and J by 3 bases. CDR3 in DNA: TGTGCCAGCAGTGAAGGGACAGGGTACTATGGCTACACCTTC. Encoded protein: CASSEGTGYYGYTF. Filled out from reference TRBV2 and TRBJ1-2, the complete variable domain reads EPEVTQTPSHQVTQMGQEVILRCVPISNHLYFYWYRQILGQKVEFLVSFYNNEISEKSEIFDDQFSVERPDGSNFTLKIRSTKLEDSAMYFCASSEGTGYYGYTFGSGTRLTVV.

The rearrangement joins TRBV9 to TRBJ2-7; D is perhaps TRBD1 (6 bases). Germline V gene sequence: CDR1 SGDLS, CDR2 YYNGEE. This CDR3 has 17 amino acids. Trimming removed 4 bases from V and 4 bases from J, with 24 bases in between. Here the CDR3 reads CASSPRRRQVPDYEQYF. The CDR3 region has the DNA TGTGCCAGCAGCCCAAGGAGACGACAGGTCCCTGATTACGAGCAGTACTTC.

The gene calls are TRBV9 and TRBJ2-5, with D possibly being TRBD2 (5 bases). With 0 bases removed from V and 5 bases from J, the gap between germline ends came to 14 bases. From germline, CDR1 is SGDLS and CDR2 YYNGEE. The CDR3 consists of 15 residues. The CDR3 region has the DNA TGTGCCAGCAGCGTAGCGGGGTTAGCCCGGGAGACCCAGTACTTC. It is translated as CASSVAGLARETQYF.